Shown below are 27 T cell receptor beta chains from a single sample sequenced in a study of T cells in Graves' hyperthyroidism and ophthalmopathy. It was RNA transcripts that yielded the amplified TCR beta CDR3 regions. First-round RT-PCR targeting the TCR CDR3 was performed with the HTBI primer set. TCRdb analysed the multiplex PCR reads with MiXCR anew, one entry per CDR3 protein. The sample consists of around 520,000 distinct CDR3 sequences, approximately 25% of them appearing once. Sequenced input: blood. These TCRs come from a woman aged 30 to 39 with Graves' ophthalmopathy.

This clonotype has a count of ten or more. The chain couples TRBV28 to TRBJ1-1; D is uncertain. V dropped 3 bases and J dropped 5 bases, with 16 bases sitting between them. This CDR3 comprises 15 residues. Germline V lookup: CDR1 MDHEN, CDR2 SYDVKM. The CDR3 DNA reads TGTGCCAGCAGTTTTGTACGGGGAATGGAGACTGAAGCTTTCTTT. It codes for CASSFVRGMETEAFF.

The rearrangement uses TRBV6-1 and TRBJ1-2; D gene uncertain. Trimming cost V 2 bases and J 4 bases, with 8 bases left between them. The germline V gene encodes CDR1 MNHNS and CDR2 SASEGT. The CDR3 loop spans 13 amino acids. Written as DNA, the CDR3 is TGTGCCAGCAGTGAATCAGAACTCTATGGCTACACCTTC. Its protein product is CASSESELYGYTF.

In this sample, this clonotype turned up a few times. The CDR3 region is CSAKLAGFTGELFF. The CDR3 DNA sequence: TGCAGTGCTAAACTAGCGGGGTTCACCGGGGAGCTGTTTTTT. The chain recombines TRBV20-1 with TRBJ2-2, with 10 bases aligning to TRBD2. V shed 4 bases and J 4 bases; nucleotides not matched to a gene: 3. This CDR3 is 14 amino acids long. CDR1 and CDR2 from the germline V gene are DFQATT and SNEGSKA (reference sequence).

This clonotype was recorded at least ten times. The chain uses TRBV29-1 and TRBJ2-2; D not certain. The CDR3 spans 12 residues. With 4 bases removed from V and 3 bases from J, the gap between germline ends came to 6 bases. CDR1 SQVTM and CDR2 ANQGSEA come from the germline V gene. Here the CDR3 reads CSVGRYTGELFF. The CDR3 DNA sequence: TGCAGCGTTGGGCGATACACCGGGGAGCTGTTTTTT.

This chain connects TRBV11-1 to TRBJ2-2, with 7 nucleotides matching TRBD2. Germline trimming cut 5 bases from V and 0 bases from J; bases unmatched to any gene: 6. The CDR3 contains 16 residues. CDR1 is SGHAT, CDR2 FQDESV, per germline (reference sequence). In DNA, the CDR3 is TGTGCCAGCAGCCCGGGACTAACCTCGAACACCGGGGAGCTGTTTTTT. Its protein is CASSPGLTSNTGELFF.

CDR3 coding DNA: TGCAGTGCCACACATGACTCATCCTACGAGCAGTACTTC. Translation gives CSATHDSSYEQYF. The rearrangement uses TRBV20-1 and TRBJ2-7; D gene ambiguous. The length of the CDR3 is 13 residues. The V gene's germline CDR1 is DFQATT and CDR2 SNEGSKA (reference sequence). Trimming took off 6 bases at V and 1 base at J, with 13 bases between the two ends.

This clonotype was observed many times. J is TRBJ2-5 and V is TRBV10-3, with 7 bases identical to TRBD1. V shed 6 bases and J 2 bases; nucleotides not matched to a gene: 3. The CDR3 is 13 amino acids. Looked up from germline, CDR1 is ENHRY and CDR2 is SYGVKD. The CDR3 coding sequence is TGTGCCATCAGGGTACAGGGGCAAGAGACCCAGTACTTC. The encoded protein is CAIRVQGQETQYF.

The gene calls are TRBV11-2 and TRBJ1-1, with D hard to call. Trimming stripped 5 bases from V and 7 bases from J, with 14 bases between. This CDR3 region has 13 residues. Looked up from germline, CDR1 is SGHAT and CDR2 is FQNNGV. DNA of the CDR3: TGTGCCAGCAGCCCGGTTGGGGTACTTGAAGCTTTCTTT. Residues: CASSPVGVLEAFF.

This clonotype was detected ten times or more. The J gene is TRBJ1-5, the V gene TRBV28, with 11 bases fitting TRBD1. Unmatched junction bases numbered 5, after V lost 4 bases and J lost 6 bases. The CDR3 is 15 residues long. CDR1 and CDR2 (germline): MDHEN, SYDVKM. CDR3 DNA sequence: TGTGCCAGCAGTTCGGACAGGGGGCGGGGTCAGCCCCAGCATTTT. It encodes CASSSDRGRGQPQHF.

The chain links TRBV6-5 to TRBJ2-7, with 12 bases matching TRBD1. CDR1 is MNHEY, CDR2 SVGAGI, per germline. Unmatched junction bases numbered 3, after V lost 2 bases and J lost 4 bases. The CDR3 consists of 15 residues. The CDR3 DNA sequence: TGTGCCAGCAGTTACCGGGACAGGGGGCTATACGAGCAGTACTTC. It yields the protein CASSYRDRGLYEQYF.

This chain links TRBV11-2 with TRBJ2-5; D possibly uses TRBD1 or TRBD2 (5 bases each). This CDR3 has 17 residues. Germline V gives CDR1 SGHAT, CDR2 FQNNGV. V was trimmed by 4 bases and J by 4 bases, leaving 22 bases between them. CDR3 loop: CASSYGTGWPHRETQYF. CDR3 bases: TGTGCCAGCAGCTACGGGACGGGATGGCCGCACCGAGAGACCCAGTACTTC.

There are many counts of this clonotype. The chain combines TRBV29-1 with TRBJ2-5, with 8 positions matching TRBD2. Germline V gene lookup returns CDR1 SQVTM and CDR2 ANQGSEA. The CDR3 is made up of 15 amino acids. Trimming removed 7 bases from V and 5 bases from J; junction bases left unmatched: 15. The CDR3: CSAIREGPSTETQYF. The CDR3 region has the DNA TGCAGCGCGATTCGGGAGGGGCCGTCTACGGAGACCCAGTACTTC. The variable domain in full, with the rest retrieved from reference TRBV29-1 and TRBJ2-5, is SAVISQKPSRDICQRGTSLTIQCQVDSQVTMMFWYRQQPGQSLTLIATANQGSEATYESGFVIDKFPISRPNLTFSTLTVSNMSPEDSSIYLCSAIREGPSTETQYFGPGTRLLVL.

This clonotype was found many times. The chain recombines TRBV7-8 with TRBJ1-5, with 9 nucleotides matching TRBD1. This CDR3 spans 16 amino acids. From germline, CDR1 is SGHVS and CDR2 FQNEAQ. V was pared by 5 bases and J by 5 bases, with 10 bases of the junction left unmatched. DNA of the CDR3: TGTGCCAGCAGCCTCCAACCGACAGGGGGGGATCAGCCCCAGCATTTT. Protein product: CASSLQPTGGDQPQHF.

There are many counts of this clonotype. The CDR3 spells CASSLRAGGFGDYGYTF. CDR3 sequence (DNA): TGCGCCAGCAGCTTGAGGGCAGGGGGCTTTGGAGACTATGGCTACACCTTC. The chain carries TRBV5-1 and TRBJ1-2; 8 nucleotides align to TRBD1. V dropped 1 base and J dropped 3; count of bases not matched to a gene: 11. Germline CDR1 SGHRS, CDR2 YFSETQ. The CDR3 is made up of 17 amino acids.

Many counts were recorded for this clonotype. The V and J genes are TRBV20-1 and TRBJ2-5, with 14 bases lining up with TRBD2. The CDR3 has 14 residues. Trimming took 3 bases from V and 5 from J; bases not matched to a gene: 2. Germline assignment: CDR1 DFQATT and CDR2 SNEGSKA (reference sequence). CDR3 coding DNA: TGCAGTGCTAGGACTAGCGGGGGGGTGGAGACCCAGTACTTC. Its protein product is CSARTSGGVETQYF.

This clonotype was picked up many times. The rearrangement joins TRBV20-1 to TRBJ1-1; no firm D call. Between the trimmed V and J ends, which lost 7 bases and 0 bases, there was a span of 12 bases. Germline V CDR1 and CDR2: DFQATT, SNEGSKA (reference sequence). This CDR3 region has 13 residues. The CDR3 spells CSGRQHLNTEAFF. In DNA form, the CDR3 reads TGCAGTGGGCGGCAGCACCTGAACACTGAAGCTTTCTTT.

This clonotype was seen ten or more times. The chain employs TRBV7-2 and TRBJ1-2; D not certain. Germline loops: CDR1 SGHTA, CDR2 FQGNSA. V lost 2 bases, J lost 8 bases, and 9 bases lay in between. The CDR3 consists of 12 residues. The CDR3 loop is CASSLQNTGYTF. The CDR3 DNA sequence: TGTGCCAGCAGCTTACAAAACACGGGCTACACCTTC.

This clonotype has ten or more counts. The chain is built from TRBV5-5 and TRBJ1-3; D unresolved. With 0 bases removed from V and 0 bases from J, the gap between germline ends came to 13 bases. Per the germline V gene, CDR1 is SGHKS and CDR2 is YYEKEE (reference sequence). The CDR3 totals 17 residues. CDR3 residues: CASSLVVQLHSGNTIYF. In DNA, the CDR3 is TGTGCCAGCAGCTTGGTGGTCCAGCTTCACTCTGGAAACACCATATATTTT.

This clonotype was counted many times. This rearrangement joins TRBV6-5 to TRBJ1-6; the D gene is possibly TRBD1 (6 bases). CDR3 length equals 16 residues. CDR1 is MNHEY, CDR2 SVGAGI, per germline. V was pared by 0 bases and J by 5 bases, with 11 bases between. CDR3 sequence: CASSYSMGADNSPLHF. The CDR3 bases are TGTGCCAGCAGTTACTCGATGGGGGCAGATAATTCACCCCTCCACTTT.

V is TRBV12-5 and J is TRBJ1-1; TRBD1 aligns across 7 bases. Per the germline V gene, CDR1 is LGHNT and CDR2 is FRNRAP. V shed 1 base and J 4 bases; nucleotides not matched to a gene: 6. CDR3 length: 15 residues. CDR3 in amino acids: CASGLDRQGFTEAFF. The CDR3, as DNA: TGTGCTAGTGGTTTGGACAGACAGGGCTTCACTGAAGCTTTCTTT.

There are a few counts of this clonotype. This sequence joins TRBV12-5 and TRBJ1-1; D unresolved. Germline V gene sequence: CDR1 LGHNT, CDR2 FRNRAP. This CDR3 is built from 14 residues. The ends were cut back, 5 bases at V and 3 bases at J, with 13 bases in the middle. CDR3 in DNA: TGTGCTAGTGGTGCTGTTGACGGTTACACTGAAGCTTTCTTT. This codes for CASGAVDGYTEAFF.

This clonotype was seen only a few times. The V gene is TRBV4-2, the J gene TRBJ1-5; D gene unclear. Trimming shortened V by 1 base and J by 3 bases, and 13 bases separated the two germline ends. This CDR3 is 16 amino acids long. In germline, CDR1 is LGHNA, CDR2 YNFKEQ. The CDR3 protein is CASSQGNSLHNQPQHF. The CDR3 nucleotides are TGTGCCAGCAGCCAAGGGAATTCACTCCACAATCAGCCCCAGCATTTT.

This sequence joins TRBV20-1 and TRBJ2-7; a possible D gene is TRBD1 (5 bases). Trimming cost V 2 bases and J 0 bases, with 17 bases left between them. This CDR3 has 16 residues. The germline V gene has CDR1 DFQATT and CDR2 SNEGSKA (reference sequence). CDR3 coding DNA: TGCAGTGCTAGACCTTTTCCAGGGCAAAGCTCCTACGAGCAGTACTTC. It is translated as CSARPFPGQSSYEQYF.

This clonotype occurred many times. The V and J genes are TRBV15 and TRBJ2-7, with 8 bases fitting TRBD1. V lost 2 bases to trimming and J lost 6 bases; unmatched junction nucleotides: 9. Germline CDR1 is LNHNV and CDR2 is YYDKDF (reference sequence). The CDR3 is made up of 15 amino acids. The DNA for the CDR3 is TGTGCCACCAGCAGACCCGGACAGGGAACTCTCGAGCAGTACTTC. This gives the protein CATSRPGQGTLEQYF.

This chain joins TRBV11-1 and TRBJ2-2, with D maybe TRBD1 (6 bases). Germline CDR1 and CDR2: SGHAT and FQDESV (reference sequence). Trimming took 0 bases from V and 6 from J, leaving 20 bases between them. This CDR3 spans 18 amino acids. The chain's CDR3 is CASSLAKFGTPQSGELFF. In DNA form, the CDR3 reads TGTGCCAGCAGCTTAGCGAAGTTCGGGACACCCCAGTCCGGGGAGCTGTTTTTT.

This clonotype has at least ten counts. The V call is TRBV12-3 or TRBV12-4, the J call TRBJ2-3, with a possible D match to TRBD1 (6 bases). The V gene lost 6 bases and the J gene lost 7 bases, with 14 bases spanning the gap. There are 13 residues in the CDR3. CDR3 amino acids: CASSSQQGYTQYF. The CDR3 DNA reads TGTGCCAGCAGCTCCCAACAGGGCTATACGCAGTATTTT.

The chain is built from TRBV28 and TRBJ2-7, with 7 bases matching TRBD2. The ends lost 5 bases at V and 2 bases at J; junction bases unmatched: 9. The CDR3 sequence is 15 residues long. Germline loops: CDR1 MDHEN, CDR2 SYDVKM. CDR3 sequence: CASSPQRGVTYEQYF. The CDR3 nucleotides are TGTGCCAGCAGTCCTCAACGGGGGGTAACCTACGAGCAGTACTTC.